These T cell receptor beta chains were read from a single sample in a study of blood T cell repertoires in COVID-19. Method: immunoSEQ multiplex PCR; TCRdb's copy keeps in-frame clones and lacks some. The sample gives about 280,000 clones, approximately 88% of which show up once; approximately 1% is in the top ten. The material sequenced was PBMCs or T cells enriched from blood (not recorded which). These receptors were obtained from a woman aged 25 to 39 who had recovered from COVID-19. Each CDR3 is given with its conserved first and last residue. The D gene is left open where the match is weak. Not all rows give a size; the values are once, few, many and, for expanded clones, a class.

clone_size	d_call	v_call	j_call	cdr3_nt	cdr3_aa
NA	NA	TRBV27	TRBJ1-2	TGTGCCAGCTCTAGGGGCGCCGAGTGGGGCTACACCTTC	CASSRGAEWGYTF
NA	TRBD2	TRBV28	TRBJ2-1	TGTGCCAGCAGTTTGGGGGGGAGGGATGAGCAGTTCTTC	CASSLGGRDEQFF
NA	NA	TRBV21-1	TRBJ2-3	TGTGCCAGCACCCCGGGGAATAGGGACAGCCCAGAGGGATGGACAGATACGCAGTATTTT	CASTPGNRDSPEGWTDTQYF
NA	NA	TRBV5-6	TRBJ2-1	TGTGCCAGCAGCACCCGACAGGCCTCCTACAATGAGCAGTTCTTC	CASSTRQASYNEQFF
few	TRBD1	TRBV5-1	TRBJ1-2	TGCGCCAGCAGCCCTATGGCGTCCGGGACAGGGGATGGCTACACCTTC	CASSPMASGTGDGYTF
NA	NA	TRBV2	TRBJ1-1	TGTGCCAGCACCCACGGTTACCACACTGAAGCTTTCTTT	CASTHGYHTEAFF
NA	TRBD1	TRBV19	TRBJ1-5	TGTGCCAGTATTCCCAGGGGGCGGGCTAGTGATCAGCCCCAGCATTTT	CASIPRGRASDQPQHF
NA	TRBD1	TRBV9	TRBJ1-2	TGTGCCAGCAGAAGACCGACAGGGGGCTATGGCTACACCTTC	CASRRPTGGYGYTF
once	NA	TRBV30	TRBJ1-3	TGTGCCTGGAGTCCGTCAGGTTACACCATATATTTT	CAWSPSGYTIYF
NA	NA	TRBV9	TRBJ2-7	TGTGCCAGCAGCTCAGGGGACCTGTCCTACGAGCAGTACTTC	CASSSGDLSYEQYF
once	TRBD1	TRBV4-1	TRBJ2-4	TGCGCCAGCAGCCAAGAAAGGGACAGGGGACCGCTAACCAAAAACATTCAGTACTTC	CASSQERDRGPLTKNIQYF
NA	NA	TRBV5-1	TRBJ2-7	TGCGCCAGCAGCCATCAGGTAAAGGACAGTTCCTACGAGCAGTACTTC	CASSHQVKDSSYEQYF
NA	NA	TRBV5-1	TRBJ2-3	TGCGCCAGCAGCTTGGCACAGGGGAGGCTTAGCACAGATACGCAGTATTTT	CASSLAQGRLSTDTQYF
NA	TRBD1	TRBV19	TRBJ2-7	TGTGCCAGTAGGGGGACAGGGTTCTACGAGCAGTACTTC	CASRGTGFYEQYF
NA	NA	TRBV9	TRBJ1-4	TGTGCCAGCAGCGTAGCGGGGAGAGCTAATGAAAAACTGTTTTTT	CASSVAGRANEKLFF
NA	NA	TRBV3-1/TRBV3-2	TRBJ1-1	TGTGCCAGTTCCGGGGTGACGAACACTGAAGCTTTCTTT	CASSGVTNTEAFF
NA	NA	TRBV12-3/TRBV12-4	TRBJ2-1	TGTGCCAGCAGCCTTCGGAGGGAGGATGAGCAGTTCTTC	CASSLRREDEQFF
NA	NA	TRBV19	TRBJ2-5	TGTGCCAGTAGTATATCAGGACAGATGCAAGAGACCCAGTACTTC	CASSISGQMQETQYF
NA	NA	TRBV5-6	TRBJ1-2	TGTGCCAGCAGATTGACGGCGGACACCTTTAACTATGGCTACACCTTC	CASRLTADTFNYGYTF
once	TRBD1	TRBV15	TRBJ1-2	TGTGCCACCAGCAGAGATTGGACAGGTGGCTACACCTTC	CATSRDWTGGYTF
NA	NA	TRBV11-2	TRBJ1-1	TGTGCCAGCAGCCCAGGGTATACTGAAGCTTTCTTT	CASSPGYTEAFF
NA	TRBD1	TRBV6-5	TRBJ1-2	TGTGCCAGCAGGACAGGGAGCCTTCCTTATGGCTACACCTTC	CASRTGSLPYGYTF
few	TRBD1	TRBV28	TRBJ1-2	TGTGCCAGCAGAACCACTGGGACAGGGATCTATGGCTACACCTTC	CASRTTGTGIYGYTF
NA	NA	TRBV12-3/TRBV12-4	TRBJ1-5	TGTGCCAGCAGTACCGACAGGCTCATGCACCAGCATTTT	CASSTDRLMHQHF